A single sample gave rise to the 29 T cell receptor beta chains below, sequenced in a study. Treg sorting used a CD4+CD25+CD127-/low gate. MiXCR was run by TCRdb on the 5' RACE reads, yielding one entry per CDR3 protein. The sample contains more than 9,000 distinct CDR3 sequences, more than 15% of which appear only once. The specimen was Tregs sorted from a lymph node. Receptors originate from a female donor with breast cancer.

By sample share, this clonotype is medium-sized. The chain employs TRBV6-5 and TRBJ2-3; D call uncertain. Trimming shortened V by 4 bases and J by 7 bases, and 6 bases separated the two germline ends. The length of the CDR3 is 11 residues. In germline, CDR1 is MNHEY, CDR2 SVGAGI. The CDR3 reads CASSWENTQYF. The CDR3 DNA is TGTGCCAGCAGTTGGGAAAATACGCAGTATTTT.

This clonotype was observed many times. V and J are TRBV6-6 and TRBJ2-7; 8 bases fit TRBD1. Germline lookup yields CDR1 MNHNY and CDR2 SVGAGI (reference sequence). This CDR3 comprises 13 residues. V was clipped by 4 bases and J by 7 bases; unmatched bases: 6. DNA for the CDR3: TGTGCCAGCAGTTGGCAGGGGGCTGGAGAGCAGTACTTC. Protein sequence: CASSWQGAGEQYF.

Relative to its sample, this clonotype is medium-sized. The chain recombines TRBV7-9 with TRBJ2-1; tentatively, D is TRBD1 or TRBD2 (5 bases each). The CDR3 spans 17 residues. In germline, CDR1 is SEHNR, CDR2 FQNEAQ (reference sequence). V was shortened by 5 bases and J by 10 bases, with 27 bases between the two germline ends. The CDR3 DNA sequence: TGTGCCAGCAGCCACATAAAAACGGGACGGTTGACCCAAGAGCAGTTCTTC. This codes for CASSHIKTGRLTQEQFF.

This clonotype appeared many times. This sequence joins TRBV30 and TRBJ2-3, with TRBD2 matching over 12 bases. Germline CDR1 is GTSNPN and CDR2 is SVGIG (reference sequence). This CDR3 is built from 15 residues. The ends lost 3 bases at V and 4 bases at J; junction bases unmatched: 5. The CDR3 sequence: CAWSPSGRAADTQYF. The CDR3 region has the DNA TGTGCCTGGAGCCCTAGCGGGAGGGCCGCAGATACGCAGTATTTT. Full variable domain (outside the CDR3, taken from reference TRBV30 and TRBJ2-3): SQTIHQWPATLVQPVGSPLSLECTVEGTSNPNLYWYRQAAGRGLQLLFYSVGIGQISSEVPQNLSASRPQDRQFILSSKKLLLSDSGFYLCAWSPSGRAADTQYFGPGTRLTVL.

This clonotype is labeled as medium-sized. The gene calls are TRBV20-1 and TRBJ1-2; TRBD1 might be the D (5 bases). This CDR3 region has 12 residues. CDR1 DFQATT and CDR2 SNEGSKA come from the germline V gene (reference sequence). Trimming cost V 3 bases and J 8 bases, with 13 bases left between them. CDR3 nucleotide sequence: TGCAGTGCTAGTCTGGGGGGGAGCGGCTACACCTTC. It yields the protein CSASLGGSGYTF.

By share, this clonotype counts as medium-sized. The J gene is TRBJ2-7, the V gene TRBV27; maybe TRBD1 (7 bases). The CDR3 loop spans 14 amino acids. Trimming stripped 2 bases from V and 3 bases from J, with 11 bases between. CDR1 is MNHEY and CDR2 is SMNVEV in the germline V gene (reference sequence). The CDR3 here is CASSLDRDFYEQYF. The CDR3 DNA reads TGTGCCAGCAGTTTAGACAGGGACTTCTACGAGCAGTACTTC.

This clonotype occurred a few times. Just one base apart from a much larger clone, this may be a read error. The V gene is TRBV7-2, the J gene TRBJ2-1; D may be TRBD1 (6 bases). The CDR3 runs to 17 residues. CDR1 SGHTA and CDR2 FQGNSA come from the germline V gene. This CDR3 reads CASSLFWGPTSYKEQFF. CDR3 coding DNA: TGTGCCAGCAGCTTATTCTGGGGGCCTACGTCCTACAAGGAGCAGTTCTTC.

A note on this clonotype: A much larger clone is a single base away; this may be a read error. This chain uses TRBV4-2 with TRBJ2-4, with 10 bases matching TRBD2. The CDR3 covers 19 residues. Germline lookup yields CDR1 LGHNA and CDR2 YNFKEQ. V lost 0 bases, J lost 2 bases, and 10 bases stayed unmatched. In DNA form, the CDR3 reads TGTGCCAGCAGCCAAGATTTCTCCGGGACTAGCGCGACCAAAAACATTCAGTACTTC. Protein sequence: CASSQDFSGTSATKNIQYF.

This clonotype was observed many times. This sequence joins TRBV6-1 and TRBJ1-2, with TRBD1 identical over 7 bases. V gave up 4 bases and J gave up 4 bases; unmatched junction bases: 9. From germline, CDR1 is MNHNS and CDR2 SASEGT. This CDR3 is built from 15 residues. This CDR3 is CASSGRQGMGYGYTF. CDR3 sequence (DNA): TGTGCCAGCAGTGGAAGACAGGGAATGGGCTATGGCTACACCTTC.

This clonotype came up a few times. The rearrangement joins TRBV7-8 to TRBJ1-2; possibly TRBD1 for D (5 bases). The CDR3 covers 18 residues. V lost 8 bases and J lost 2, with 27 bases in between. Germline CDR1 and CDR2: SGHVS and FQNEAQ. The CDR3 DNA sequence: TGTGCCAGCGCCTCGAGGGCAGGGTTTATCTTGGCGAACTATGGCTACACCTTC. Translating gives CASASRAGFILANYGYTF.

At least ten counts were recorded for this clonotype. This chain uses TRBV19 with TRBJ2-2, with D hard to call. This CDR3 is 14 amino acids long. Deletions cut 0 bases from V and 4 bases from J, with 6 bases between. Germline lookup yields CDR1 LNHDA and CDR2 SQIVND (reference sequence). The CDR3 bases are TGTGCCAGTAGTATAGATCCGGTCACCGGGGAGCTGTTTTTT. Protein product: CASSIDPVTGELFF.

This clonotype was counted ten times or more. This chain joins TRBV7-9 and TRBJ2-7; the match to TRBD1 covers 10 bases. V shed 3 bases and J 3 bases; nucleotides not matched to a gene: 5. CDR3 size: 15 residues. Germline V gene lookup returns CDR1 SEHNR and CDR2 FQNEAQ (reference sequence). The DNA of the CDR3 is TGTGCCAGCAGCTTCAGGACAGGGGGGGACTACGAGCAGTACTTC. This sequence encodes CASSFRTGGDYEQYF.

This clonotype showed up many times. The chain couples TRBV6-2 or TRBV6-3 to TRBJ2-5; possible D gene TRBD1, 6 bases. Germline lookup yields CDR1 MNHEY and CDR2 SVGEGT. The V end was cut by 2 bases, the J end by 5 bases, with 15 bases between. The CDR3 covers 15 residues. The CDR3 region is CASSYGTTQGETQYF. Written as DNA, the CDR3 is TGTGCCAGCAGTTACGGAACTACCCAGGGGGAGACCCAGTACTTC.

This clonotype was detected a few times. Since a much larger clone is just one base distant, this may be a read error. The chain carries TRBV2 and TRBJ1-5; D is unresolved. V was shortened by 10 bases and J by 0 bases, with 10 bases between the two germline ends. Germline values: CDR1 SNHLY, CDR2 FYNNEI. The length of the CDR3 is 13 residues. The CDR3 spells CATKKDSNQPQHF. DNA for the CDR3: TGTGCCACCAAGAAAGATAGCAATCAGCCCCAGCATTTT.

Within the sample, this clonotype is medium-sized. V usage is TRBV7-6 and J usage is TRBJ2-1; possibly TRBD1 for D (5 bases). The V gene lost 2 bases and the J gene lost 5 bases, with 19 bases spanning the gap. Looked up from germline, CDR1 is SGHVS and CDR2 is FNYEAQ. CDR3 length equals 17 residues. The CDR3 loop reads CASSLFGTRTTHNEQFF. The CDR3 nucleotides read TGTGCCAGCAGCTTATTCGGTACAAGGACAACACACAATGAGCAGTTCTTC.

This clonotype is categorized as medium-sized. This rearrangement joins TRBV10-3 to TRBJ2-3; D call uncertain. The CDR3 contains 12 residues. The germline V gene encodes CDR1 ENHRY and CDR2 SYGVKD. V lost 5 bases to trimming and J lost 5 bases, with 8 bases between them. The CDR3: CAISKTGDTQYF. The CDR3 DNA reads TGTGCCATCAGTAAGACCGGAGATACGCAGTATTTT.

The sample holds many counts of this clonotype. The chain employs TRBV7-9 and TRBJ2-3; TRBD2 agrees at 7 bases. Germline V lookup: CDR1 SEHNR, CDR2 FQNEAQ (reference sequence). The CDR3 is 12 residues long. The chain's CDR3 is CASGLSTDTQYF. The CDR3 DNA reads TGTGCTTCGGGACTAAGCACAGATACGCAGTATTTT.

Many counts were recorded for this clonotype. The CDR3 reads CASSLTTFSYNEQFF. The CDR3 DNA reads as TGTGCCAGCAGCTTAACCACTTTCTCCTACAATGAGCAGTTCTTC. The rearrangement links TRBV7-2 to TRBJ2-1, with unresolved D. The germline V and J ends were trimmed by 2 bases and 0 bases, with 8 bases remaining between them. This CDR3 region has 15 residues. The germline V gene has CDR1 SGHTA and CDR2 FQGNSA.

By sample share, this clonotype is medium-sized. For the CDR3, the DNA is TGCGCCAGCAGCTTGCCCGGACAGGGGGCAGATGGGGCCAACGTCCTGACTTTC. Translation: CASSLPGQGADGANVLTF. This sequence joins TRBV5-1 and TRBJ2-6; 11 bases align to TRBD1. Unmatched junction bases numbered 6, after V lost 1 base and J lost 3 bases. CDR3 length equals 18 residues. Germline assignment: CDR1 SGHRS and CDR2 YFSETQ. The full variable domain, completed using reference TRBV5-1 and TRBJ2-6, is KAGVTQTPRYLIKTRGQQVTLSCSPISGHRSVSWYQQTPGQGLQFLFEYFSETQRNKGNFPGRFSGRQFSNSRSEMNVSTLELGDSALYLCASSLPGQGADGANVLTFGAGSRLTVL.

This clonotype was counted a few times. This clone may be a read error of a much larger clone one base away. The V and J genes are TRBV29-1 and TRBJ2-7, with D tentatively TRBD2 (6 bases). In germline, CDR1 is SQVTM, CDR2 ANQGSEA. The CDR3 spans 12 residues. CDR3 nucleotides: TGCAGTGCGGCGGGGAAGTTCTACGAGCAGTACTTC. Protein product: CSAAGKFYEQYF.

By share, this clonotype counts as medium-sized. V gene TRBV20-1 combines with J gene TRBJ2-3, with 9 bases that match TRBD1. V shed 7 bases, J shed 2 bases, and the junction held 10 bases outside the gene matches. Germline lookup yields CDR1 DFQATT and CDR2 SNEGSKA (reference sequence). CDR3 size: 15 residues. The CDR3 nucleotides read TGCAGTGTCCAGGACAGGGGATATTTCACAGATACGCAGTATTTT. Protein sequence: CSVQDRGYFTDTQYF.

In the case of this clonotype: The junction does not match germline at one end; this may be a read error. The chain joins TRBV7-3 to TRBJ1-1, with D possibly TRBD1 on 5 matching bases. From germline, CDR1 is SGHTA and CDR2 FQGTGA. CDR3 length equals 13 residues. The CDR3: CASSSSLGTDAFF. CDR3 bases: TGTGCCAGCAGCTCTTCCCTGGGGACTGATGCTTTCTTT.

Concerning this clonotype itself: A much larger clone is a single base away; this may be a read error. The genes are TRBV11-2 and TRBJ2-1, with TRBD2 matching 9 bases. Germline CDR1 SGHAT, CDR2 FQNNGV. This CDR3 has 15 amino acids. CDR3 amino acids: CASSLSSGDSNEQLF. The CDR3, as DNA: TGTGCCAGCAGCTTATCTAGCGGGGACTCCAATGAGCAGCTCTTC.

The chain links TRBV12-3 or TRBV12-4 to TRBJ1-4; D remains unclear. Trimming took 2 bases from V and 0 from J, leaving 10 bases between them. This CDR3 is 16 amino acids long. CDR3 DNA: TGTGCCAGCAGTTTATATATACATACAACTAATGAAAAACTGTTTTTT. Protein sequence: CASSLYIHTTNEKLFF.

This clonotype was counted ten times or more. The CDR3 loop reads CASSLPRLTYNEQFF. The CDR3 nucleotides are TGCGCCAGCAGCTTGCCGAGACTGACCTACAATGAGCAGTTCTTC. The chain employs TRBV5-1 and TRBJ2-1; D is undetermined. V lost 1 base and J 2 bases, leaving 10 bases between the germline ends. The CDR3 is 15 residues long. CDR1 is SGHRS, CDR2 YFSETQ, per germline.

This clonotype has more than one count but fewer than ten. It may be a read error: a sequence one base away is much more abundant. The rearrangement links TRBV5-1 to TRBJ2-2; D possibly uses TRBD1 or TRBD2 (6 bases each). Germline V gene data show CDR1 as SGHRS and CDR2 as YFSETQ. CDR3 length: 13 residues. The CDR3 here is CASSPMPGGGLFF. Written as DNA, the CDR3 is TGCGCCAGCAGCCCAATGCCAGGAGGGGGGCTGTTTTTT.

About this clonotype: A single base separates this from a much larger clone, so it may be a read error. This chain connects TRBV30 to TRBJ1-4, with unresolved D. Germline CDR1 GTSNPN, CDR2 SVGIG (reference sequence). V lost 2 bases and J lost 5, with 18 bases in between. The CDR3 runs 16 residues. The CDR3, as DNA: TGTGCCTGGAGTCAAAATGCACAATCTGGGAATGAAAAACTGTTTTTT. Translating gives CAWSQNAQSGNEKLFF.

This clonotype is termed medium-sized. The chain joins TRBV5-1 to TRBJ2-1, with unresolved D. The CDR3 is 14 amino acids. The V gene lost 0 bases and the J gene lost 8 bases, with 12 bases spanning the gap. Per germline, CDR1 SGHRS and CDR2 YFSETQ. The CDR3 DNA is TGCGCCAGCAGCTTGGGAGACACCACGGATGAGCAGTTCTTC. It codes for CASSLGDTTDEQFF.

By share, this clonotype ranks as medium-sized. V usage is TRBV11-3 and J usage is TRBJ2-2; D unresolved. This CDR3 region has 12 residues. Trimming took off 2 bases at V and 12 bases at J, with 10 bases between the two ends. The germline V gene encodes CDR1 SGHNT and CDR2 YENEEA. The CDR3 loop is CASSLRSSKLFF. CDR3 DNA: TGTGCCAGCAGCTTAAGATCCAGTAAGCTGTTTTTT.